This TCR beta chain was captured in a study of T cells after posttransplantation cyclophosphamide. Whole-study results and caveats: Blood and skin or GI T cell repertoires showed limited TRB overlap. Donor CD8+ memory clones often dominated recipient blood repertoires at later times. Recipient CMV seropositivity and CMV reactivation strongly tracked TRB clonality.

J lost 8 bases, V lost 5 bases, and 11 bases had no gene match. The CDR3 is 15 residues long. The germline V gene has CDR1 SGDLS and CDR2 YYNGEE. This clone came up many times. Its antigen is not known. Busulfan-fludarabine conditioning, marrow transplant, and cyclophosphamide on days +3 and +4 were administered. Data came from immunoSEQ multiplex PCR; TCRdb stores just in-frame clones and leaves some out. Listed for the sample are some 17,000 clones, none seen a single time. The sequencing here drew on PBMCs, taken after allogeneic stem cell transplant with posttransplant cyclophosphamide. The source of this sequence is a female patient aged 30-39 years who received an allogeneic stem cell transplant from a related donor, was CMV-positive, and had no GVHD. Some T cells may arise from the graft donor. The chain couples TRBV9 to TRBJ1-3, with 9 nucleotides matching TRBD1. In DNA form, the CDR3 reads TGTGCCAGCAGTCAAGGGGGGGGACAGGGCTACACCATATATTTT. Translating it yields CASSQGGGQGYTIYF.